Following are 10 T cell receptor beta chains from one sample sequenced in a study of cytomegalovirus exposure and HLA in healthy donors. A multiplex PCR was run with 60 Vbeta primers and 13 Jbeta primers. Some clones are missing from TCRdb's copy, which holds only in-frame ones; the method was immunoSEQ multiplex PCR. The table lists approximately 200,000 clones, roughly 80% of them singletons. The sequencing sample was made of PBMCs. The receptor set was obtained from a boy younger than 18 in good health and CMV-seronegative.

The chain joins TRBV2 to TRBJ2-5; 8 bases map to TRBD1. This CDR3 spans 13 amino acids. Germline trimming cut 11 bases from V and 1 base from J; bases unmatched to any gene: 6. CDR1 and CDR2 from the germline V gene are SNHLY and FYNNEI. In DNA, the CDR3 is TGTGCCGGAGGACAGGGCCGCCAAGAGACCCAGTACTTC. Residues: CAGGQGRQETQYF.

This clone was observed a handful of times. The chain combines TRBV4-1 with TRBJ1-1, with TRBD1 as a possible D gene (5 bases). V was clipped by 2 bases and J by 8 bases, with 12 bases between them. The length of the CDR3 is 13 residues. The germline V gene has CDR1 MGHRA and CDR2 YSYEKL. The CDR3 protein is CASSQQGVLEAFF. The CDR3 nucleotides read TGCGCCAGCAGCCAACAGGGTGTGTTGGAAGCTTTCTTT.

The chain combines TRBV6-5 with TRBJ2-3; TRBD1 matches 9 bases. Trimming took 0 bases from V and 5 from J; bases not matched to a gene: 6. The CDR3 covers 16 residues. CDR1 and CDR2 from the germline V gene are MNHEY and SVGAGI. Written as DNA, the CDR3 is TGTGCCAGCAGTTACTCTATCGGGACAGGGTTAGATACGCAGTATTTT. This sequence encodes CASSYSIGTGLDTQYF.

This clone appeared a few times. The rearrangement links TRBV19 to TRBJ1-2; TRBD1 aligns across 7 bases. J gave up 7 bases and V 3 bases, and 8 bases lay outside the gene matches. Germline V gene lookup returns CDR1 LNHDA and CDR2 SQIVND (reference sequence). The CDR3 totals 14 residues. Here the CDR3 reads CASSIKQGQSGYTF. CDR3 nucleotide sequence: TGTGCCAGTAGTATCAAACAGGGGCAGAGTGGCTACACCTTC.

J is TRBJ2-7 and V is TRBV5-4; D is ambiguous. The CDR3 spans 14 residues. In germline, CDR1 is SGHNT, CDR2 YYREEE (reference sequence). V was clipped by 4 bases and J by 0 bases, with 11 bases between them. CDR3 nucleotide sequence: TGTGCCAGCAGCCCACAACAGTTCTCCTACGAGCAGTACTTC. Amino acids: CASSPQQFSYEQYF.

J is TRBJ2-3 and V is TRBV13, with D possibly TRBD2 on 5 matching bases. From germline, CDR1 is PRHDT and CDR2 FYEKMQ (reference sequence). The CDR3 contains 14 residues. V lost 5 bases and J lost 0, with 9 bases in between. In DNA form, the CDR3 reads TGTGCCAGCAGCCTGGACTCTAGCACAGATACGCAGTATTTT. This translates into CASSLDSSTDTQYF. Based on the CDR3 plus reference TRBV13 and TRBJ2-3, the full variable domain is AAGVIQSPRHLIKEKRETATLKCYPIPRHDTVYWYQQGPGQDPQFLISFYEKMQSDKGSIPDRFSAQQFSDYHSELNMSSLELGDSALYFCASSLDSSTDTQYFGPGTRLTVL.

V is TRBV28 and J is TRBJ1-5; TRBD1 might be the D (5 bases). Germline assignment: CDR1 MDHEN and CDR2 SYDVKM. The CDR3 sequence is 14 residues long. Trimming left V 5 bases short and J 4 bases short, with 12 bases between. The CDR3 DNA reads TGTGCCAGCAGTCCCCCCAGGACAAATCAGCCCCAGCATTTT. Its translation: CASSPPRTNQPQHF.

The genes are TRBV27 and TRBJ2-7, with D hard to call. The length of the CDR3 is 16 residues. Deletions cut 2 bases from V and 4 bases from J, with 18 bases between. Per the germline V gene, CDR1 is MNHEY and CDR2 is SMNVEV (reference sequence). The CDR3 nucleotides read TGTGCCAGCAGTTTAATTAGCCCCTCCATACAATACGAGCAGTACTTC. It encodes CASSLISPSIQYEQYF.

The rearrangement uses TRBV7-9 and TRBJ2-7; 7 bases agree with TRBD2. Germline lookup yields CDR1 SEHNR and CDR2 FQNEAQ (reference sequence). The ends lost 5 bases at V and 3 bases at J; junction bases unmatched: 1. The CDR3 sequence is 12 residues long. Written as DNA, the CDR3 is TGTGCCAGCAGCGGCGGGGGCTACGAGCAGTACTTC. Its translation is CASSGGGYEQYF.

The chain combines TRBV25-1 with TRBJ2-3, with 9 bases aligning to TRBD2. Germline CDR1 MGHDK, CDR2 SYGVNS. J was trimmed by 6 bases and V by 4 bases; bases with no gene match: 5. The CDR3 totals 14 residues. CDR3 sequence (DNA): TGTGCCAGCAGTGTTGCTAGCGGGATGGATACGCAGTATTTT. It encodes CASSVASGMDTQYF.